Following are 11 T cell receptor beta chains from one sample sequenced in a study of blood T cell repertoires in COVID-19. The table came from immunoSEQ multiplex PCR; TCRdb's copy has only in-frame clones and leaves some out. This sample has over 14,000 clones, with approximately 88% found just once. Sequenced: peripheral blood. Receptors originate from a human donor in a cohort sampled during active COVID-19.

The V gene is TRBV10-1, the J gene TRBJ2-7; unclear D gene. CDR3 length: 11 residues. Germline CDR1 reads WNHNN; CDR2 reads SYGVQD (reference sequence). Trimming pared 3 bases from V and 3 bases from J, leaving 3 bases between. The CDR3 sequence is CASSEYYEQYF. The CDR3 coding sequence is TGCGCCAGCAGTGAATACTACGAGCAGTACTTC.

The CDR3 region is CASSQPVSGANVLTF. CDR3 nucleotides: TGTGCCAGCAGCCAGCCAGTTTCTGGGGCCAACGTCCTGACTTTC. The chain carries TRBV3-1 (or the pseudogene TRBV3-2) and TRBJ2-6, with D unresolved. The CDR3 totals 15 residues. Per the germline V gene, CDR1 is LGHDT and CDR2 is YNNKEL (reference sequence). Trimming took off 3 bases at V and 1 base at J, with 7 bases between the two ends.

This clone was seen only a few times. The chain couples TRBV7-3 to TRBJ2-2, with 8 positions matching TRBD1. V lost 3 bases and J lost 5; bases outside the gene matches: 8. The CDR3 runs 16 residues. Germline loops: CDR1 SGHTA, CDR2 FQGTGA. CDR3 DNA sequence: TGTGCCAGCAGCTTCGCCGCACAGGGGGGAACCGGGGAGCTGTTTTTT. This translates into CASSFAAQGGTGELFF.

V usage is TRBV24-1 and J usage is TRBJ2-2; D might be TRBD1 (6 bases). The CDR3 contains 12 residues. Germline CDR1 and CDR2: KGHDR and SFDVKD. Trimming removed 9 bases at V and 4 bases at J, with 8 bases between. CDR3 residues: CATGGGTGELFF. The CDR3 nucleotides are TGTGCCACCGGGGGCGGCACCGGGGAGCTGTTTTTT.

This chain connects TRBV18 to TRBJ2-2; possibly TRBD2 for D (6 bases). CDR1 and CDR2 (germline): KGHSH, LQKENI. With 1 base removed from V and 7 bases from J, the gap between germline ends came to 13 bases. This CDR3 region has 15 residues. DNA of the CDR3: TGTGCCAGCTCACCACGGAGGGCGGGAATCGGGGAGCTGTTTTTT. Protein sequence: CASSPRRAGIGELFF.

This clone appeared a few times. The rearrangement uses TRBV18 and TRBJ1-2; D perhaps matches TRBD1 (5 bases). The V end lost 2 bases, the J end lost 11 bases, and 15 bases lay between the germline ends. This CDR3 has 13 amino acids. Germline V lookup: CDR1 KGHSH, CDR2 LQKENI. The CDR3 DNA reads TGTGCCAGCTCACCAGGGCTCGAGGGGAGGTACACCTTC. Encoded protein: CASSPGLEGRYTF.

The CDR3: CASTRQPSGNVNEQFF. Here the CDR3 DNA reads TGTGCCAGTACCAGACAGCCTAGCGGGAACGTCAATGAGCAGTTCTTC. V gene TRBV19 combines with J gene TRBJ2-1; TRBD2 matches 9 bases. Germline values: CDR1 LNHDA, CDR2 SQIVND (reference sequence). This CDR3 has 16 amino acids. The V segment lost 7 bases and the J segment 6 bases; nucleotides outside the gene matches: 13. The variable domain in full, completed from reference TRBV19 and TRBJ2-1, reads DGGITQSPKYLFRKEGQNVTLSCEQNLNHDAMYWYRQDPGQGLRLIYYSQIVNDFQKGDIAEGYSVSREKKESFPLTVTSAQKNPTAFYLCASTRQPSGNVNEQFFGPGTRLTVL.

Here the CDR3 DNA reads TGTGCCAGCAGTTTTGGCCGGACATCCTCCTACGAGCAGTACTTC. It encodes CASSFGRTSSYEQYF. The chain recombines TRBV28 with TRBJ2-7; D is possibly TRBD1 (5 bases). Germline-derived CDR1 and CDR2 are MDHEN and SYDVKM. The CDR3 covers 15 residues. Trimming left V 3 bases short and J 0 bases short, with 12 bases between.

This clone has just a few counts. The chain carries TRBV6-6 and TRBJ2-2; D may be TRBD1 (6 bases). The germline V gene has CDR1 MNHNY and CDR2 SVGAGI (reference sequence). This CDR3 contains 16 residues. V shed 6 bases and J shed 0 bases, with 14 bases lying between them. Here the CDR3 reads CASRGGRPPNTGELFF. CDR3 DNA sequence: TGTGCCAGCAGAGGGGGTCGTCCCCCGAACACCGGGGAGCTGTTTTTT.

The rearrangement links TRBV3-1 (or the pseudogene TRBV3-2) to TRBJ2-7; 8 bases line up with TRBD1. The CDR3 runs 14 residues. The germline V gene encodes CDR1 LGHDT and CDR2 YNNKEL (reference sequence). Trimming at V came to 5 bases and at J to 6 bases, leaving 9 bases not matched to a gene. In DNA form, the CDR3 reads TGTGCCAGCAGCGTCCCCGGGACAGGCGTCGAGCAGTACTTC. Residues: CASSVPGTGVEQYF.

The chain uses TRBV18 and TRBJ2-1; the match to TRBD2 covers 8 bases. This CDR3 region has 13 residues. V lost 4 bases and J lost 10; bases outside the gene matches: 6. The germline V gene has CDR1 KGHSH and CDR2 LQKENI. DNA for the CDR3: TGTGCCAGCTCACGAGACCCGGGGGGGGAGCAGTTCTTC. This sequence encodes CASSRDPGGEQFF.